The entry that follows covers one T cell receptor (beta chain) sequence. The antigen remains unidentified. The data were taken from a study of CD8+ T cells in alopecia areata. Points from the study as a whole: Among the top 100, expanded CD8+ clones, as well as scalp clonality, were significantly decreased by tofacitinib.

RNA extraction was followed by reverse transcription into cDNA, which acted as the sequencing template. Clones were read by immunoSEQ multiplex PCR, and TCRdb kept only the in-frame ones, dropping some. The repertoire includes over 250,000 clones, about 62% of them detected once, and more than 0.85% sits in the top ten. There are 15 residues in the CDR3. Germline CDR1 is SQVTM and CDR2 is ANQGSEA. The V segment lost 6 bases and the J segment 7 bases; nucleotides outside the gene matches: 12. As for treatment: oral pan-JAK inhibitor, 5-10 mg twice daily. The sample in question was CD4+ T cells sorted from blood, obtained between weeks 51 and 52, from a patient treated with tofacitinib. This receptor was identified in a human donor with alopecia areata. V is TRBV29-1 and J is TRBJ2-2, with 9 bases identical to TRBD2. CDR3 sequence (DNA): TGCAGCGTAGGAGGTAGCGGGGGTGGCGGCGGGGAGCTGTTTTTT. It specifies CSVGGSGGGGGELFF.